These 4 T cell receptor beta chains were sequenced from one sample in a study of T cell repertoires in cytomegalovirus infection. These receptors' antigens are unknown. TCRdb reprocessed the reads via MiXCR and lists one record per CDR3 protein. The sample yields approximately 500,000 distinct CDR3 sequences, 30% to 35% seen once. This material consisted of cultured PBMCs, taken from culture after CMV antigen stimulation. These receptors were collected from a human donor in good health (CMV status not recorded). Some clones in this sample may be carry-over from other donors' samples.

The chain combines TRBV27 with TRBJ2-3, with D unclear. The germline V and J ends were trimmed by 5 bases and 6 bases, with 9 bases remaining between them. Germline CDR1 and CDR2: MNHEY and SMNVEV (reference sequence). This CDR3 region has 12 residues. As DNA, the CDR3 is TGTGCCAGCAGTAGGTCCCGCGATACGCAGTATTTT. It translates to CASSRSRDTQYF.

This chain connects TRBV19 to TRBJ1-6, with D unresolved. Deletions cut 8 bases from V and 10 bases from J, with 15 bases between. This CDR3 region has 13 residues. Germline lookup yields CDR1 LNHDA and CDR2 SQIVND (reference sequence). The CDR3 region is CASGPSLRSPLHF. The DNA of the CDR3 is TGTGCCAGTGGACCGTCGCTCCGGTCACCCCTCCACTTT.

This clonotype was counted a few times. The chain combines TRBV19 with TRBJ1-1; unclear D gene. The CDR3 spans 13 residues. Trimming left V 1 base short and J 5 bases short, with 8 bases between. CDR1 is LNHDA, CDR2 SQIVND, per germline (reference sequence). The CDR3 DNA reads as TGTGCCAGTAGTATAGGAATTGAAACTGAAGCTTTCTTT. Its translation is CASSIGIETEAFF.

This chain uses TRBV6-5 with TRBJ2-3, with D unresolved. V lost 2 bases to trimming and J lost 4 bases, with 13 bases between them. The CDR3 is made up of 15 amino acids. Germline CDR1 is MNHEY and CDR2 is SVGAGI. CDR3 DNA: TGTGCCAGCAGTTACATGGGGTTAGGATCAGATACGCAGTATTTT. It specifies CASSYMGLGSDTQYF.